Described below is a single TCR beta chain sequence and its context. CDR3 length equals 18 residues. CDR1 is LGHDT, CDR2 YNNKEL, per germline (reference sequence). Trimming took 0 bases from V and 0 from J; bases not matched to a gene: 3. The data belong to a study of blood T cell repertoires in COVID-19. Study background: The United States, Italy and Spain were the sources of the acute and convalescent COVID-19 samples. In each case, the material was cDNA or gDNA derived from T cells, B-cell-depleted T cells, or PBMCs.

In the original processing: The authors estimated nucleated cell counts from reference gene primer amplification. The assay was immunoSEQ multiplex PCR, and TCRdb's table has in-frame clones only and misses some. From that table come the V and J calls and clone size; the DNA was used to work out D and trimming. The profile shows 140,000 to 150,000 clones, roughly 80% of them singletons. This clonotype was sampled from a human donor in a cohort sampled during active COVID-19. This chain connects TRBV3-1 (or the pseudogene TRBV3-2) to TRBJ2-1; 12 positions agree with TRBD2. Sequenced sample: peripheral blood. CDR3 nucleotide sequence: TGTGCCAGCAGCCAAGACCCTAGCGGGGGGGCCTCCTACAATGAGCAGTTCTTC. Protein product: CASSQDPSGGASYNEQFF.